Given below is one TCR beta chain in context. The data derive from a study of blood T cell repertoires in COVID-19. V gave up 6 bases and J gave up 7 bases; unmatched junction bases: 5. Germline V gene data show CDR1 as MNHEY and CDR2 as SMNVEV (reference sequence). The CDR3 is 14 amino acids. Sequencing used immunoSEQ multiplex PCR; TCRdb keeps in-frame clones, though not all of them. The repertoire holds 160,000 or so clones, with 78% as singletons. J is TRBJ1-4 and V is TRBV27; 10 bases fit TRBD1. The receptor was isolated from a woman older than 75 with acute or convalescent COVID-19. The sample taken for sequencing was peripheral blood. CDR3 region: CASRRQGAIEKLFF. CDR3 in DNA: TGTGCCAGCAGGAGACAGGGGGCGATTGAAAAACTGTTTTTT. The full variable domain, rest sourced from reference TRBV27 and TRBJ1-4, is EAQVTQNPRYLITVTGKKLTVTCSQNMNHEYMSWYRQDPGLGLRQIYYSMNVEVTDKGDVPEGYKVSRKEKRNFPLILESPSPNQTSLYFCASRRQGAIEKLFFGSGTQLSVL.